Following are 2 T cell receptor beta chains from one sample sequenced in a study of T cells after yellow fever vaccination (dated by TCRdb to between 2018 and 2020). In light of the paper, this sample's treatment or condition label describes: live attenuated yellow fever vaccine strain. Libraries were made using 5' RACE. Sequencing instrument: Illumina HiSeq 2500. The public reads were run again by TCRdb, first through fastp at Q25 and then through MiXCR, and only productive beta chains were kept. Every CDR3 protein is listed once, alongside the most common genes and DNA of its rows. This sample is represented by 300,000 or so distinct CDR3 sequences; approximately 8% of them were singletons. The biggest ten clones account for roughly 15% of the sample. The sample in question was PBMCs, obtained roughly 47 days after the first yellow fever vaccination. These receptors came from a man between 18 and 35 years old who received the YFV17D yellow fever vaccine.

The rearrangement links TRBV20-1 to TRBJ1-1; 7 nucleotides agree with TRBD1. The CDR3 consists of 14 residues. From germline, CDR1 is DFQATT and CDR2 SNEGSKA (reference sequence). J gave up 7 bases and V 3 bases, and 11 bases lay outside the gene matches. As DNA, the CDR3 is TGCAGTGCTAGGGAAACAGGGGCCCTTTTTGAAGCTTTCTTT. Its protein is CSARETGALFEAFF.

V gene TRBV11-2 combines with J gene TRBJ2-1; D tentatively fits TRBD1 or TRBD2 (6 bases each). The CDR3 runs to 13 residues. Germline loops: CDR1 SGHAT, CDR2 FQNNGV. V lost 5 bases and J lost 8, with 13 bases in between. The CDR3 region has the DNA TGTGCCAGCAGCCCCGGAGGGGGTTATGAGCAGTTCTTC. It codes for CASSPGGGYEQFF.